The next 22 T cell receptor beta chains were all read from a single sample in a study of CD8 T cells in ankylosing spondylitis. TCRdb called the 5' RACE reads again in MiXCR, with one record for every CDR3 protein. This sample has under 150,000 distinct CDR3 sequences, with 9.3% found just once. Sequences were obtained from blood, either unsorted or a sorted T cell fraction (not recorded which). These receptors originate from a male donor with ankylosing spondylitis or in good health (not recorded which).

This clonotype was counted ten times or more. The gene calls are TRBV30 and TRBJ2-1; no clear D. Per germline, CDR1 GTSNPN and CDR2 SVGIG (reference sequence). There are 13 residues in the CDR3. V gave up 2 bases and J gave up 5 bases, with 10 bases separating them. The CDR3 is CAWSYSEDNEQFF. CDR3 bases: TGTGCCTGGAGTTACAGCGAGGACAATGAGCAGTTCTTC.

The J gene is TRBJ2-7, the V gene TRBV5-1; TRBD2 matches at 7 bases. The CDR3 totals 15 residues. With V trimmed by 0 bases and J by 4 bases, 7 bases remained unmatched. Per germline, CDR1 SGHRS and CDR2 YFSETQ. The CDR3 is CASSLAGGSAYEQYF. The CDR3 DNA reads TGCGCCAGCAGCTTGGCCGGCGGGAGCGCGTACGAGCAGTACTTC.

This clonotype was seen many times. The V call is TRBV12-3 or TRBV12-4, the J call TRBJ1-1; D remains ambiguous. The CDR3 extends over 13 amino acids. The ends were cut back, 7 bases at V and 10 bases at J, with 19 bases in the middle. The CDR3 sequence: CASTQKEGGRAFF. The CDR3 DNA reads TGTGCCAGCACTCAAAAGGAGGGTGGACGAGCTTTCTTT.

To note about this clonotype: A much larger clone is a single base away; this may be a read error. V gene TRBV20-1 combines with J gene TRBJ2-5, with D maybe TRBD1 (6 bases). Per the germline V gene, CDR1 is DFQATT and CDR2 is SNEGSKA (reference sequence). CDR3 length: 13 residues. The CDR3 protein is CTARTAPKETQYF. The CDR3 DNA sequence: TGCACTGCGCGGACAGCACCAAAAGAGACCCAGTACTTC.

This clonotype has ten or more counts. The gene calls are TRBV3-1 and TRBJ1-4; D gene uncertain. The V end was cut by 4 bases, the J end by 0 bases, with 6 bases between. This CDR3 has 14 amino acids. CDR1 and CDR2 from the germline V gene are LGHDT and YNNKEL (reference sequence). The CDR3 sequence is CASSPTATNEKLFF. CDR3 coding DNA: TGTGCCAGCAGCCCGACTGCAACTAATGAAAAACTGTTTTTT.

In its sample, this clonotype was seen many times. The chain employs TRBV5-1 and TRBJ2-1; D is ambiguous. The CDR3 covers 13 residues. V was shortened by 1 base and J by 6 bases, with 8 bases between the two germline ends. CDR1 and CDR2 (germline): SGHRS, YFSETQ. CDR3 amino acids: CASSLYIGNEQFF. Here the CDR3 DNA reads TGCGCCAGCAGCTTGTATATAGGCAATGAGCAGTTCTTC.

This clonotype has ten or more counts. The V gene is TRBV27, the J gene TRBJ1-1; 7 bases map to TRBD1. The CDR3 is made up of 14 amino acids. In germline, CDR1 is MNHEY, CDR2 SMNVEV (reference sequence). V lost 7 bases and J lost 1; bases outside the gene matches: 6. CDR3 region: CASKPGQRNTEAFF. CDR3 bases: TGTGCCAGCAAGCCGGGACAGCGGAACACTGAAGCTTTCTTT.

Ten or more counts support this clonotype. V is TRBV28 and J is TRBJ2-3, with D hard to call. V lost 2 bases, J lost 2 bases, and 5 bases lay in between. The length of the CDR3 is 13 residues. Germline V gene data show CDR1 as MDHEN and CDR2 as SYDVKM. CDR3 sequence: CASSLPYTDTQYF. CDR3 in DNA: TGTGCCAGCAGTTTACCATACACAGATACGCAGTATTTT. Supplemented by reference TRBV28 and TRBJ2-3, the full variable domain reads DVKVTQSSRYLVKRTGEKVFLECVQDMDHENMFWYRQDPGLGLRLIYFSYDVKMKEKGDIPEGYSVSREKKERFSLILESASTNQTSMYLCASSLPYTDTQYFGPGTRLTVL.

This clonotype was observed many times. The chain has TRBV20-1 and TRBJ2-1; 9 bases agree with TRBD2. V was clipped by 2 bases and J by 4 bases; unmatched bases: 3. This CDR3 has 14 amino acids. The germline V gene has CDR1 DFQATT and CDR2 SNEGSKA (reference sequence). Here the CDR3 DNA reads TGCAGTGCTAGACGACTAGCGGTGTACAATGAGCAGTTCTTC. It translates to CSARRLAVYNEQFF.

The table lists this clonotype with many counts. The chain couples TRBV12-3 or TRBV12-4 to TRBJ2-5, with a possible D match to TRBD1 (5 bases). CDR3 length: 14 residues. V gave up 4 bases and J gave up 2 bases, with 11 bases separating them. This chain's CDR3 is CASSSRTPQETQYF. DNA for the CDR3: TGTGCCAGCAGTTCTCGGACACCGCAAGAGACCCAGTACTTC.

This clonotype was counted a few times. The CDR3 DNA follows: TGTGCCAGCAGCCGAGACCACAGGGGGGGGAATGAGCAGTTCTTC. Translation: CASSRDHRGGNEQFF. The V gene is TRBV3-1, the J gene TRBJ2-1, with D possibly TRBD1 on 8 matching bases. Germline V gene data show CDR1 as LGHDT and CDR2 as YNNKEL (reference sequence). The germline V and J ends were trimmed by 4 bases and 7 bases, with 17 bases remaining between them. This CDR3 region has 15 residues.

This clonotype was detected many times. This chain links TRBV2 with TRBJ2-7, with no clear D. V lost 10 bases and J 0 bases, leaving 13 bases between the germline ends. Germline V gene data show CDR1 as SNHLY and CDR2 as FYNNEI. The CDR3 has 13 amino acids. The CDR3 loop reads CATTLRSSYEQYF. In DNA, the CDR3 is TGTGCCACCACTTTACGTAGCTCCTACGAGCAGTACTTC.

The CDR3 spells CASSPTTTSGIGTDTQYF. For the CDR3, the DNA is TGTGCCAGCAGTCCAACCACCACTAGCGGGATTGGCACAGATACGCAGTATTTT. The chain links TRBV28 to TRBJ2-3; TRBD2 aligns across 10 bases. V was clipped by 5 bases and J by 1 base; unmatched bases: 12. The CDR3 runs 18 residues. CDR1 and CDR2 from the germline V gene are MDHEN and SYDVKM.

This clonotype was detected many times. This rearrangement joins TRBV7-2 to TRBJ2-7; D perhaps matches TRBD2 (6 bases). The CDR3 has 15 amino acids. Trimming removed 4 bases at V and 0 bases at J, with 13 bases between. Germline values: CDR1 SGHTA, CDR2 FQGNSA. For the CDR3, the DNA is TGTGCCAGCAGCTCCCCGACTAGTCTCTCCTACGAGCAGTACTTC. Translation gives CASSSPTSLSYEQYF.

The chain uses TRBV12-3 or TRBV12-4 and TRBJ1-5; maybe TRBD1 (5 bases). Trimming removed 7 bases from V and 4 bases from J, with 11 bases in between. The CDR3 runs to 13 residues. The CDR3: CASMGGGNQPQHF. The CDR3 DNA reads TGTGCCAGCATGGGGGGAGGGAATCAGCCCCAGCATTTT.

Ten or more counts support this clonotype. This rearrangement joins TRBV5-1 to TRBJ2-1, with TRBD2 identical over 10 bases. The germline gives CDR1 SGHRS, CDR2 YFSETQ. The CDR3 is 16 residues long. Trimming cost V 0 bases and J 10 bases; bases outside gene matches: 10. The CDR3 region is CASSLERASGRREQFF. The CDR3 DNA sequence: TGCGCCAGCAGCTTGGAAAGGGCTAGCGGGAGACGCGAGCAGTTCTTC.

This clonotype was picked up many times. This chain uses TRBV11-2 with TRBJ2-5; the D is unclear. Germline values: CDR1 SGHAT, CDR2 FQNNGV. V lost 4 bases and J 4 bases, leaving 16 bases between the germline ends. The CDR3 is 15 residues long. CDR3 sequence: CASSSTVKDRETQYF. For the CDR3, the DNA is TGTGCCAGCAGCTCGACCGTAAAAGACCGAGAGACCCAGTACTTC.

This clonotype was seen at least ten times. The chain couples TRBV25-1 to TRBJ2-2; 7 bases align to TRBD2. CDR1 and CDR2 (germline): MGHDK, SYGVNS. The CDR3 contains 16 residues. V lost 5 bases and J lost 0; bases outside the gene matches: 6. The CDR3 bases are TGTGCCAGCAGTTGGACGGGAGGCCCGAACACCGGGGAGCTGTTTTTT. This sequence encodes CASSWTGGPNTGELFF.

This chain uses TRBV5-1 with TRBJ1-4, with 9 positions matching TRBD1. The trim removed 3 bases at V and 7 bases at J, leaving 7 bases unmatched. Germline CDR1 is SGHRS and CDR2 is YFSETQ. CDR3 length: 15 residues. The CDR3 is CASSSKRDRVEKLFF. The CDR3 bases are TGCGCCAGCAGCTCAAAACGGGACAGGGTTGAAAAACTGTTTTTT. The variable domain in full, with the rest retrieved from reference TRBV5-1 and TRBJ1-4, is KAGVTQTPRYLIKTRGQQVTLSCSPISGHRSVSWYQQTPGQGLQFLFEYFSETQRNKGNFPGRFSGRQFSNSRSEMNVSTLELGDSALYLCASSSKRDRVEKLFFGSGTQLSVL.

This clonotype was seen repeatedly, ten times or more. This chain uses TRBV20-1 with TRBJ1-2; D unclear. The CDR3 is 12 amino acids. Germline CDR1 and CDR2: DFQATT and SNEGSKA (reference sequence). The V and J ends lost 3 bases and 8 bases respectively, with 13 bases between them. This chain's CDR3 is CSASTGRGGYTF. Written as DNA, the CDR3 is TGCAGTGCTAGCACCGGACGGGGAGGCTACACCTTC.

This clonotype has a count of ten or more. The rearrangement links TRBV7-3 to TRBJ2-2; the match to TRBD1 covers 9 bases. Germline V gene lookup returns CDR1 SGHTA and CDR2 FQGTGA. The CDR3 length is 16 residues. V lost 4 bases to trimming and J lost 2 bases; unmatched junction nucleotides: 5. CDR3 DNA sequence: TGTGCCAGCAGCTCCCGGACAGGGGAAAACACCGGGGAGCTGTTTTTT. This translates into CASSSRTGENTGELFF.

The rearrangement joins TRBV9 to TRBJ2-1; D call uncertain. V lost 2 bases to trimming and J lost 5 bases, with 2 bases between them. CDR1 and CDR2 (germline): SGDLS, YYNGEE. This CDR3 spans 11 amino acids. Here the CDR3 DNA reads TGTGCCAGCAGCGTTAACAATGAGCAGTTCTTC. The encoded protein is CASSVNNEQFF. The complete variable domain, with remaining parts taken from reference TRBV9 and TRBJ2-1, reads DSGVTQTPKHLITATGQRVTLRCSPRSGDLSVYWYQQSLDQGLQFLIQYYNGEERAKGNILERFSAQQFPDLHSELNLSSLELGDSALYFCASSVNNEQFFGPGTRLTVL.